This T cell receptor (beta chain) emerged from a study of technical replicates of blood from a handful of donors. The CDR3 totals 15 residues. Germline loops: CDR1 SGHTA, CDR2 FQGNSA. The V segment lost 2 bases and the J segment 3 bases; nucleotides outside the gene matches: 3. Assay: immunoSEQ multiplex PCR; the TCRdb copy retains only in-frame clones and omits some. Here the sample spans fewer than 95,000 clones, 94% being singletons. Sequenced: T cells isolated from PBMCs. This TCR came from a human donor in good health. The rearrangement uses TRBV7-2 and TRBJ2-7; TRBD2 aligns across 11 bases. CDR3: CASSLKLAGVYEQYF. The CDR3 nucleotides read TGTGCCAGCAGCTTAAAACTAGCGGGAGTCTACGAGCAGTACTTC.